This record looks at one T cell receptor beta chain sequence and its context. Its antigen is not known. This sample was included in a study of shared clonotypes between healthy human individuals. Study-level findings and limits: The authors expected sequencing depth to affect clonotype sharing among donors.

The assay was immunoSEQ multiplex PCR, and TCRdb's table has in-frame clones only and misses some. Found here are 2 million to 2.5 million clones, under 97% of them singletons; the top ten hold 0.13%. This clonotype originated in a man aged 18-30 years in good health. Sequencing was carried out using naive CD4+ T cells sorted from blood. Subset reported: CD45RA+ positively selected.

This CDR3 reads CASSFQRRSGANVLTF. Written as DNA, the CDR3 is TGCGCCAGCAGCTTCCAGCGACGCTCTGGGGCCAACGTCCTGACTTTC. The chain uses TRBV5-1 and TRBJ2-6; D gene ambiguous. The CDR3 spans 16 residues. V was trimmed by 2 bases and J by 0 bases, leaving 9 bases between them. The germline CDR1 and CDR2 sequences are SGHRS and YFSETQ.